This note documents a single T cell receptor (beta chain) sequence. A quantity of about 0.45 to 1 ug RNA underwent reverse transcription using random hexamers. TCRdb independently ran MiXCR on the immunoSEQ multiplex PCR reads; one entry per CDR3 protein. The sample lists approximately 130,000 distinct CDR3 sequences, 91% occurring once. This entry comes from a study of CD8 T cells in Susac syndrome. Source material: CD8+ T cells from PBMCs. The receptor comes from a human donor with multiple sclerosis.

For the CDR3, the DNA is TGTGCCAGCAGTCCTCTAGCGGGAGCGGATACGCAGTATTTT. Translation gives CASSPLAGADTQYF. The chain has TRBV5-4 and TRBJ2-3, with TRBD2 matching over 10 bases. Germline loops: CDR1 SGHNT, CDR2 YYREEE (reference sequence). This CDR3 is 14 amino acids long. The V segment lost 5 bases and the J segment 6 bases; nucleotides outside the gene matches: 6. The whole variable domain, remainder taken from reference TRBV5-4 and TRBJ2-3, is ETGVTQSPTHLIKTRGQQVTLRCSSQSGHNTVSWYQQALGQGPQFIFQYYREEENGRGNFPPRFSGLQFPNYSSELNVNALELDDSALYLCASSPLAGADTQYFGPGTRLTVL.